This T cell receptor beta chain was captured in a study of T-cell reconstitution after alpha-beta-depleted transplantation in children. Preparation of the TCRbeta library involved a method that used unique molecular identifiers. TCRdb fed the PCR reads into MiXCR, producing one record per CDR3 protein. The table has around 250,000 distinct CDR3 sequences, around 9.6% seen once. This clonotype occurred many times. The length of the CDR3 is 15 residues. V gave up 5 bases and J gave up 3 bases, with 14 bases separating them. This material consisted of PBMCs from the stem cell graft donor, taken from the stem cell graft. J is TRBJ2-1 and V is TRBV12-3 or TRBV12-4; perhaps D is TRBD1 or TRBD2 (5 bases each). This sequence originates from a human donor who donated a stem cell graft to a child with SCID. CDR3 sequence reads: CASSLTRGYYNEQFF. CDR3 coding DNA: TGTGCCAGCAGTCTCACTAGGGGTTACTACAATGAGCAGTTCTTC.